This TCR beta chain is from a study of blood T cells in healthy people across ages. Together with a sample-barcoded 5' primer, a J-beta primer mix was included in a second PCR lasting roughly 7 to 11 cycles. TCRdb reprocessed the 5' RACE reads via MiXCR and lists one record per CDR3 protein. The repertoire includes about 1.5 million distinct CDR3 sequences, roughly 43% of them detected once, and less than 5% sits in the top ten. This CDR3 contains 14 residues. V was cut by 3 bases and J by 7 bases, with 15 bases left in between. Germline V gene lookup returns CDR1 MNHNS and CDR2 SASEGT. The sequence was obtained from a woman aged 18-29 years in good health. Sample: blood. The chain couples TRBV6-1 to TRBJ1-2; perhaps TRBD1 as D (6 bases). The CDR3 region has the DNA TGTGCCAGCAGTGATGTGGGAGGCAGGGGTGGCTACACCTTC. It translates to CASSDVGGRGGYTF.